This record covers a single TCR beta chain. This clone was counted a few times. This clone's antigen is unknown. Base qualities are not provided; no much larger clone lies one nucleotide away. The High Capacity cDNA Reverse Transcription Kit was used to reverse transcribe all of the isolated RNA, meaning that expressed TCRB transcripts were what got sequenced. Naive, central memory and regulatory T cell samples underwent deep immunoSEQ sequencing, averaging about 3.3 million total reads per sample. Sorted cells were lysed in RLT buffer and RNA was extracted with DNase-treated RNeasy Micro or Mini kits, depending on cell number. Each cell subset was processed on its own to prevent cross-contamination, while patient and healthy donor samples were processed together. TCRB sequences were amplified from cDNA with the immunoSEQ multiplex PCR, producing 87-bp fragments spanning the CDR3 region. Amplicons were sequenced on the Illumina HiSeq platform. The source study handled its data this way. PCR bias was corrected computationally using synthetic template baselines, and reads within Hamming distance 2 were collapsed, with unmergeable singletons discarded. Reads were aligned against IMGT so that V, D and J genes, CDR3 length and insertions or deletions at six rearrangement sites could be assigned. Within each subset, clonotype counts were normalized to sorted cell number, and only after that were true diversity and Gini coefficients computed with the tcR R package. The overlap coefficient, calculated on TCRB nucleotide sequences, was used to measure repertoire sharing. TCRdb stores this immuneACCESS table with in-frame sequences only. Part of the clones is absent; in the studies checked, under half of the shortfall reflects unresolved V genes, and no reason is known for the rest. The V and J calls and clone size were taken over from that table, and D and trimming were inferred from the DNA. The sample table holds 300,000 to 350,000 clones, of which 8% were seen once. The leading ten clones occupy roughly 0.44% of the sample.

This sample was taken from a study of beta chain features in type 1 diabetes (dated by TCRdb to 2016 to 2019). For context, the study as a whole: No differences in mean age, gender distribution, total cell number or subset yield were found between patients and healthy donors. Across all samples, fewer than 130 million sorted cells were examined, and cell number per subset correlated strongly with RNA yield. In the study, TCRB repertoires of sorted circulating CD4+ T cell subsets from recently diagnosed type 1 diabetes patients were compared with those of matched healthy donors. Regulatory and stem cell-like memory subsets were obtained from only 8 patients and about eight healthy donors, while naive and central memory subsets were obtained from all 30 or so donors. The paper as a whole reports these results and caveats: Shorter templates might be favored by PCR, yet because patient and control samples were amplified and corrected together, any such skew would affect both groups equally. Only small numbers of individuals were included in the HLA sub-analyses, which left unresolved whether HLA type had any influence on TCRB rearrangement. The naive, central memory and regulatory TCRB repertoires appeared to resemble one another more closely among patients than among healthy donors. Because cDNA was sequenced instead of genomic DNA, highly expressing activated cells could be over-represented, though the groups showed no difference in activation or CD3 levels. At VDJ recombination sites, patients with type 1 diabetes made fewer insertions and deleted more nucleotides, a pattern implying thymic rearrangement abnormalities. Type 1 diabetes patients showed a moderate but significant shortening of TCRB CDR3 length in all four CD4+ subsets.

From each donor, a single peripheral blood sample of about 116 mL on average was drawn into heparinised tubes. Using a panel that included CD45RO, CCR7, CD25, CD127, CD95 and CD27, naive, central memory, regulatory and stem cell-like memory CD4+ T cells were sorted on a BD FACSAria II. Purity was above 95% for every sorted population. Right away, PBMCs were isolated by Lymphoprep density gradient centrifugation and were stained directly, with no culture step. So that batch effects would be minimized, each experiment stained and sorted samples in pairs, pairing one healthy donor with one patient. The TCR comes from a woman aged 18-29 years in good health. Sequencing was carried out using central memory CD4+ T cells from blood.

The nucleotide sequence reads TGTGCCAGTATGGGGCTCCCGAACACTGAAGCTTTCTTT. This yields the protein CASMGLPNTEAFF. The chain couples TRBV2 to TRBJ1-1; a tentative D match to TRBD1 spans 5 bases. The CDR3 measures 13 amino acids from cysteine to phenylalanine. Only CDR3 DNA remains: 39 bases, in frame from the first base. At the junction V is shortened by 9 bases and J by 1 base, with 12 bases in between. Sequences SNHLY (CDR1) and FYNNEI (CDR2) are obtained from the germline V gene.